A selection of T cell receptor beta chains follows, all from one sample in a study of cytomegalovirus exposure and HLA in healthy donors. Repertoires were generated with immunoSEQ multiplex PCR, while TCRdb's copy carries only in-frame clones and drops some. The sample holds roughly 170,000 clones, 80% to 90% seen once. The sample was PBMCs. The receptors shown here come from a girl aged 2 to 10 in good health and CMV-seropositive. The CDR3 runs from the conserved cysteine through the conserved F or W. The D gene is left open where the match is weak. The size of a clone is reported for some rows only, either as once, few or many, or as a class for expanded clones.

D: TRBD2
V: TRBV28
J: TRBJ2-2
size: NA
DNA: TGTGCCAGCAGTAGACTAGCGGCTAACACCGGGGAGCTGTTTTTT
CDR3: CASSRLAANTGELFF

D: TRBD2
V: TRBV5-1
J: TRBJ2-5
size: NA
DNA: TGCGCCAGCAGCCTTAGCGGGAGCCCTGGAGAGACCCAGTACTTC
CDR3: CASSLSGSPGETQYF

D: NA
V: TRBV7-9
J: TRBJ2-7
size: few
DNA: TGTGCCAGCAGCTTAGCCCCTAGGACACGGGAGCTCTACTTC
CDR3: CASSLAPRTRELYF

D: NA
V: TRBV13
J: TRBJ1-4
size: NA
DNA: TGTGCCAGCAGCCCGGGGGGGGAAAATGAAAAACTGTTTTTT
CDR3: CASSPGGENEKLFF

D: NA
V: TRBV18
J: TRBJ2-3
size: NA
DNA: TGTGCCAGCTCAGCGCTTCCAAGCACAGATACGCAGTATTTT
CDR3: CASSALPSTDTQYF

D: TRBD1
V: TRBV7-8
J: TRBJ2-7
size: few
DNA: TGTGCCAGCAGCTTAAGAGTAACGGGACAGGGCTTTTCCTACGAGCAGTACTTC
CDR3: CASSLRVTGQGFSYEQYF

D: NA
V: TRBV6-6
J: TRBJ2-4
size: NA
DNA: TGTGCCAGCAGTCCCTACCGGGGGGCGGCCAAAAACATTCAGTACTTC
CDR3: CASSPYRGAAKNIQYF

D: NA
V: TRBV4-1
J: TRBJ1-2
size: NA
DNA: TGCGCCAGCAGCCAACGACTCGTCACCTCCTATGGCTACACCTTC
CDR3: CASSQRLVTSYGYTF

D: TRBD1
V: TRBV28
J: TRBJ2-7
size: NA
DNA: TGTGCCAGCAGTCCGGACAGGCCGAGCTCCTACGAGCAGTACTTC
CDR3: CASSPDRPSSYEQYF

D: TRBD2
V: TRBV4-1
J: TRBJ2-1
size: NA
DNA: TGCGCCAGCAGCCAAGTACTAGCGGGAGTCGGATTCTCCTACAATGAGCAGTTCTTC
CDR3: CASSQVLAGVGFSYNEQFF

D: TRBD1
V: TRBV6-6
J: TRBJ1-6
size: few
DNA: TGTGCCAGCAGTTACGCTCCGGGACAGGGTTATTCACCCCTCCACTTT
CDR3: CASSYAPGQGYSPLHF

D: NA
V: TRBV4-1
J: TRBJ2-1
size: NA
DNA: TGCGCCAGCAGCCAGGCTTGGGCCAATGAGCAGTTCTTC
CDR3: CASSQAWANEQFF

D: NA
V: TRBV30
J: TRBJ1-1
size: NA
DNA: TGTGCCTGGACGTATTCGGACACTGAAGCTTTCTTT
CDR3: CAWTYSDTEAFF

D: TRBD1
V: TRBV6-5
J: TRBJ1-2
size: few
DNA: TGTGCCAGCAGTTACCACCCTGGGACAGGGTCCTATGGCTACACCTTC
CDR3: CASSYHPGTGSYGYTF

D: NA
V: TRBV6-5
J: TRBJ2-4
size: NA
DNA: TGTGCCAGCAGGGGGCTGGGGTCCACAAACATTCAGTACTTC
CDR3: CASRGLGSTNIQYF

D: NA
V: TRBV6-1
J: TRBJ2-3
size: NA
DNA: TGTGCCAGCGGACTTCGAGATACGCAGTATTTT
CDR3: CASGLRDTQYF

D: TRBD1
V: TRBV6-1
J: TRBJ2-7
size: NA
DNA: TGTGCCAGCAGTGAAGGACAGGGGATTTTCTACGAGCAGTACTTC
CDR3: CASSEGQGIFYEQYF

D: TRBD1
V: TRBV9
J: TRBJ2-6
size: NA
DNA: TGTGCCAGCAGCGCGACAGGGGGCTTGACTGGGGCCAACGTCCTGACTTTC
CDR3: CASSATGGLTGANVLTF

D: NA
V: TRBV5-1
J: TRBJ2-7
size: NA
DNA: TGCGCCAGCAGCTTGCCGGACAAGCCCTACGAGCAGTACTTC
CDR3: CASSLPDKPYEQYF

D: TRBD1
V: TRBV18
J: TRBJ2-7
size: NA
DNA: TGTGCCAGCTCACCAGGGACAGGGGGGGCCTACGAGCAGTACTTC
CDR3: CASSPGTGGAYEQYF

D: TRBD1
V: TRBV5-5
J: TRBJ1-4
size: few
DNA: TGTGCCAGCAGCTCCAGTGAGGGGGCAGGCGAAAAACTGTTTTTT
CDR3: CASSSSEGAGEKLFF

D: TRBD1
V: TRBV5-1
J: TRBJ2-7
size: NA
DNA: TGCGCCAGCTCCCCCCGCGGGACAGGGGTCTACGAGCAGTACTTC
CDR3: CASSPRGTGVYEQYF

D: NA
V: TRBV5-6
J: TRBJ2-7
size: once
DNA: TGTGCCAGCAGCTTGTGGAGGGAAACCATTGTTGAGCAGTACTTC
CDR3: CASSLWRETIVEQYF

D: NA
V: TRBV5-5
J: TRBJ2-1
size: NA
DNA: TGTGCCAGCAGCTTGCCGACTGTCTACAATGAGCAGTTCTTC
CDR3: CASSLPTVYNEQFF

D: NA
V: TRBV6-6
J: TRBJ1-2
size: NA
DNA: TGTGCCAGCAGTTACTCAGATAGCAACTATGGCTACACCTTC
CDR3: CASSYSDSNYGYTF

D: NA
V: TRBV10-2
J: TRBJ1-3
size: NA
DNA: TGCGCCAGCAGTGAGTCATGGCAGGGGAGTACTGGAAACACCATATATTTT
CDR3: CASSESWQGSTGNTIYF

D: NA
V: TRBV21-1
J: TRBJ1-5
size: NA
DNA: TGTGCCAGCAGCATCGTCAGACAACAGGGGATCCTCAATCAGCCCCAGCATTTT
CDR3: CASSIVRQQGILNQPQHF

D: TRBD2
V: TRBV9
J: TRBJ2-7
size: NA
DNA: TGTGCCAGCAGCAGGATAGCGGGGGGGATCTCAGAGCAGTACTTC
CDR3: CASSRIAGGISEQYF

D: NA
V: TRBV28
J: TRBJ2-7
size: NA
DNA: TGTGCCAGCTGGCAGGGATACGACCAGTACTTC
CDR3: CASWQGYDQYF

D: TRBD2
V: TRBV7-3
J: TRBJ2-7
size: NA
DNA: TGTGCCAGCAGCTTAAGGGCGGGGGGGAGCTACGAGCAGTACTTC
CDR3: CASSLRAGGSYEQYF